The 9 T cell receptor beta chains listed next were all sequenced from one sample in a study of human T cells and chemical hapten exposure. MiXCR, applied by TCRdb to the RACE reads, yields one record per CDR3 protein. Seen here are approximately 400,000 distinct CDR3 sequences, roughly 5.3% observed once, and the top ten hold about 2.5%. Time point denoted: pre-sensitization, week 0. Indicated treatment: therapeutic diphenylcyclopropenone sensitization with weekly scalp DPC. Sequenced here: whole blood, sampled in connection with sensitization to the hapten diphenylcyclopropenone (DPC). All receptors come from a woman aged 45-59 years with alopecia areata. Some clones in this sample may be carry-over from other donors' samples.

This clonotype was recorded at least ten times. This sequence joins TRBV20-1 and TRBJ2-3; tentative D call: TRBD2 (7 bases). Trimming removed 6 bases at V and 0 bases at J, with 16 bases between. The germline gives CDR1 DFQATT, CDR2 SNEGSKA (reference sequence). The CDR3 has 15 residues. CDR3 sequence: CSAARGGLSTDTQYF. As DNA, the CDR3 is TGCAGTGCCGCCCGCGGGGGCCTGAGCACAGATACGCAGTATTTT.

This clonotype has only a few counts. The chain carries TRBV7-6 and TRBJ2-5, with D possibly being TRBD1 (6 bases). In germline, CDR1 is SGHVS, CDR2 FNYEAQ. The CDR3 runs to 16 residues. V lost 1 base to trimming and J lost 2 bases, with 14 bases between them. CDR3 in DNA: TGTGCCAGCAGCTTAGTTCCAGGACAGAAACAAGAGACCCAGTACTTC. Translating gives CASSLVPGQKQETQYF.

A few counts support this clonotype. J is TRBJ1-4 and V is TRBV24-1; D is possibly TRBD1 (5 bases). The germline CDR1 and CDR2 sequences are KGHDR and SFDVKD. CDR3 length: 16 residues. The ends were cut back, 7 bases at V and 3 bases at J, with 17 bases in the middle. CDR3 sequence: CATSERLLGANEKLFF. The CDR3 nucleotides are TGTGCCACCAGCGAACGGCTCCTGGGGGCTAATGAAAAACTGTTTTTT.

This clonotype appeared many times. The chain uses TRBV29-1 and TRBJ2-7; TRBD1 might be the D (5 bases). V was clipped by 1 base and J by 1 base, with 5 bases between them. Germline assignment: CDR1 SQVTM and CDR2 ANQGSEA. The CDR3 is 12 amino acids. The CDR3, as DNA: TGCAGCGTTGAAGGGACATCCTACGAGCAGTACTTC. Protein: CSVEGTSYEQYF.

At least ten counts were recorded for this clonotype. The gene calls are TRBV5-1 and TRBJ2-5; 7 nucleotides match TRBD1. V lost 4 bases, J lost 3 bases, and 9 bases stayed unmatched. Germline assignment: CDR1 SGHRS and CDR2 YFSETQ. The CDR3 has 15 residues. CDR3 nucleotide sequence: TGCGCCAGCAGCGGGTATGCCGGGACAGAAGAGACCCAGTACTTC. Encoded protein: CASSGYAGTEETQYF. Drawing the rest from reference TRBV5-1 and TRBJ2-5, the complete variable domain is KAGVTQTPRYLIKTRGQQVTLSCSPISGHRSVSWYQQTPGQGLQFLFEYFSETQRNKGNFPGRFSGRQFSNSRSEMNVSTLELGDSALYLCASSGYAGTEETQYFGPGTRLLVL.

This clonotype appeared a few times. J is TRBJ1-5 and V is TRBV12-3 or TRBV12-4; weak D call: TRBD1 (6 bases). V was trimmed by 6 bases and J by 5 bases, leaving 14 bases between them. The CDR3 is 14 amino acids. The CDR3 DNA reads as TGTGCCAGCAGCCAACAGGGTGAACATCAGCCCCAGCATTTT. This translates into CASSQQGEHQPQHF.

The V gene is TRBV7-9, the J gene TRBJ1-1, with no clear D. The CDR3 consists of 11 residues. V lost 6 bases, J lost 5 bases, and 7 bases lay in between. Germline-derived CDR1 and CDR2 are SEHNR and FQNEAQ (reference sequence). The CDR3 nucleotides are TGTGCCAGCAGTATAAGGACTGAAGCTTTCTTT. It codes for CASSIRTEAFF.

V and J are TRBV7-8 and TRBJ2-3; 12 positions agree with TRBD2. Germline loops: CDR1 SGHVS, CDR2 FQNEAQ. The CDR3 sequence is 15 residues long. Trimming cost V 8 bases and J 3 bases; bases outside gene matches: 6. CDR3 nucleotide sequence: TGTGCCAGCCGAAAAGGACTAGCGGGAACAGATACGCAGTATTTT. It translates to CASRKGLAGTDTQYF.

This clonotype was seen repeatedly, ten times or more. This chain links TRBV20-1 with TRBJ1-2, with TRBD1 matching over 9 bases. Per germline, CDR1 DFQATT and CDR2 SNEGSKA (reference sequence). Germline trimming cut 0 bases from V and 3 bases from J; bases unmatched to any gene: 8. CDR3 length: 16 amino acids. In DNA, the CDR3 is TGCAGTGCTAGAGATTTGGGACAGGGTCTTTACTATGGCTACACCTTC. This codes for CSARDLGQGLYYGYTF.